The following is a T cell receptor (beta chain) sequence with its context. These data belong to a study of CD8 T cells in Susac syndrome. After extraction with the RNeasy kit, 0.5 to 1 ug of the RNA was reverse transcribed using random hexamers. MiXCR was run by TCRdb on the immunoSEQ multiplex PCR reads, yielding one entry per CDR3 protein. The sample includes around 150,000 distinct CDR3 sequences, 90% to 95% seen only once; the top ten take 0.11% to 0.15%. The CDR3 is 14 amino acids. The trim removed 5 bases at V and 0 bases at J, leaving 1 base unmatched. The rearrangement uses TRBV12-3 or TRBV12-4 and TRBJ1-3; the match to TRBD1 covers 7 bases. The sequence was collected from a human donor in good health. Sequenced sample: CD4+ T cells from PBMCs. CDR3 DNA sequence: TGTGCCAGCAGTGGGGACAGCTCTGGAAACACCATATATTTT. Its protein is CASSGDSSGNTIYF.